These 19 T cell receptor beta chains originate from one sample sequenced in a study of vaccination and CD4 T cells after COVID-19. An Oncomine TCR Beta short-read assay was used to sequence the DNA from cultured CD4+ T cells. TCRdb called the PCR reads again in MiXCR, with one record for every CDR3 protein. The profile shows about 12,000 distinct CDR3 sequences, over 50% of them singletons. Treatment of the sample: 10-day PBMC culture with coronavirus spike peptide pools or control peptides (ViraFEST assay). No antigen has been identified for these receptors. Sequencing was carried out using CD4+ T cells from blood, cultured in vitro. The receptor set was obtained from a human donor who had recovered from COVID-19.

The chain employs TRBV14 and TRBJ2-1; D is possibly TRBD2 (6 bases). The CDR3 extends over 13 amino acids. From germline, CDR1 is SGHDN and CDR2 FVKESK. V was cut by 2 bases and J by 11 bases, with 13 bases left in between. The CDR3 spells CASSQSRGTQQFF. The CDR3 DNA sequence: TGTGCCAGCAGCCAATCTCGGGGGACCCAGCAGTTCTTC.

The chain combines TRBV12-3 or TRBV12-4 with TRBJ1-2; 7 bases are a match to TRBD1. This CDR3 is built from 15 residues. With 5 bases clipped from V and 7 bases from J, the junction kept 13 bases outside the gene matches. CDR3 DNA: TGTGCCAGCAGTCCAACCGGACAGGTCCGGGGTGGCTACACCTTC. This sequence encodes CASSPTGQVRGGYTF.

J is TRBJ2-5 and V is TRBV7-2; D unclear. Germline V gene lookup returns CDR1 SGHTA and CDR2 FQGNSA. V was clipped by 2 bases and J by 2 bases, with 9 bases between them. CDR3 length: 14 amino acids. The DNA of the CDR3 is TGTGCCAGCAGCTTATTACGCCTTCAAGAGACCCAGTACTTC. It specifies CASSLLRLQETQYF.

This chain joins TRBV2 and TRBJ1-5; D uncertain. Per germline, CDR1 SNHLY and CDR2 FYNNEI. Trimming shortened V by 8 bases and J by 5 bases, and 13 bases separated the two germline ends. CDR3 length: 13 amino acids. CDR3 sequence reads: CASGLSGDQPQHF. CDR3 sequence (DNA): TGTGCCAGCGGTCTTTCCGGGGATCAGCCCCAGCATTTT.

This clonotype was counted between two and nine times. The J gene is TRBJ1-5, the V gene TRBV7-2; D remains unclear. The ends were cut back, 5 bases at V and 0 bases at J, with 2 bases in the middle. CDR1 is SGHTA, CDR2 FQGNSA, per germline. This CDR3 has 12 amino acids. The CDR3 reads CASSLSNQPQHF. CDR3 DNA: TGTGCCAGCAGCCTTAGCAATCAGCCCCAGCATTTT.

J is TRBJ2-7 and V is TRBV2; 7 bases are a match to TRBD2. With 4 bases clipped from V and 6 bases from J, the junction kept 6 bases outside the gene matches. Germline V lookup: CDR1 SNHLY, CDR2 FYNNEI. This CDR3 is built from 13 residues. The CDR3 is CASSGESGAEQYF. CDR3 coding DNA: TGTGCCAGCAGTGGAGAGAGCGGGGCCGAGCAGTACTTC. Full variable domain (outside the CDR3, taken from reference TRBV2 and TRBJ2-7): EPEVTQTPSHQVTQMGQEVILRCVPISNHLYFYWYRQILGQKVEFLVSFYNNEISEKSEIFDDQFSVERPDGSNFTLKIRSTKLEDSAMYFCASSGESGAEQYFGPGTRLTVT.

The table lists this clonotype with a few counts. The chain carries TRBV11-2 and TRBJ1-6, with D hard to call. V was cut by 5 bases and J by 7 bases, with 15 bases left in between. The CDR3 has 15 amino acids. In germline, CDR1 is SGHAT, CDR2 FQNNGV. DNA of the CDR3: TGTGCCAGCAGCCGATGGGAGGTAGACAATTCACCCCTCCACTTT. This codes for CASSRWEVDNSPLHF.

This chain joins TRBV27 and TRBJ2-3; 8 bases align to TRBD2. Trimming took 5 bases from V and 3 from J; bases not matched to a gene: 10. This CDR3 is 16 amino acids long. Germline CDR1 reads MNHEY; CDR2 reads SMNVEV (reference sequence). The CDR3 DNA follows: TGTGCCAGCAGTGAGCGGGGGAACCCCTGGACAGATACGCAGTATTTT. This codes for CASSERGNPWTDTQYF.

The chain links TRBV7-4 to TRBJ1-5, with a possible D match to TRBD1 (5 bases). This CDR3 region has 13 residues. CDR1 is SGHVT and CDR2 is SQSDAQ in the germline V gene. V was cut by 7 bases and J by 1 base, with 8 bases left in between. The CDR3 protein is CASTRQSNQPQHF. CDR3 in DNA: TGTGCCAGCACCCGACAGAGCAATCAGCCCCAGCATTTT.

The CDR3 sequence is CSARDRGTGGIETQYF. As DNA, the CDR3 is TGCAGTGCTAGAGATCGGGGGACAGGGGGCATAGAGACCCAGTACTTC. The genes are TRBV20-1 and TRBJ2-5; the match to TRBD1 covers 12 bases. The length of the CDR3 is 16 residues. The V and J ends lost 0 bases and 4 bases, in that order; junction bases with no gene match: 6. CDR1 and CDR2 from the germline V gene are DFQATT and SNEGSKA (reference sequence).

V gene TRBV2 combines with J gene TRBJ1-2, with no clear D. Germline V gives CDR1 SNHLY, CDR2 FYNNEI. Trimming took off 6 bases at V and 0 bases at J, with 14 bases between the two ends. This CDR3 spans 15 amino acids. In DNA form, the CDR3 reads TGTGCCAGCAGCGTATCAGGACGGGCTAACTATGGCTACACCTTC. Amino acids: CASSVSGRANYGYTF.

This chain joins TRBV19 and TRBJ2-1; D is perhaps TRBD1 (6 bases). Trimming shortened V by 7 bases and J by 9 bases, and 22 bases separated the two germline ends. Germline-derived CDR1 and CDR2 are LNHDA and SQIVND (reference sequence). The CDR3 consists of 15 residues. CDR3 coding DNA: TGTGCCAGTACCCCAGGAGCCCCGGGACAACCTGAGCAGTTCTTC. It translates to CASTPGAPGQPEQFF.

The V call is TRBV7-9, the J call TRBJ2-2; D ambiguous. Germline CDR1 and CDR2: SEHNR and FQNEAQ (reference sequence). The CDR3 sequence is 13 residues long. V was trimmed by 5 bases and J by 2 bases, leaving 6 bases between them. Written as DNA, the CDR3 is TGTGCCAGCAGCAGCAGTAACACCGGGGAGCTGTTTTTT. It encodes CASSSSNTGELFF.

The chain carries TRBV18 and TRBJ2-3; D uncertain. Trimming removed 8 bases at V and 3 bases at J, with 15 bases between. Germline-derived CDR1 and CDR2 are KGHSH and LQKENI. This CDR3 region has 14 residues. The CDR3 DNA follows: TGTGCCAGCATCGACACACTTCGGACAGATACGCAGTATTTT. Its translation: CASIDTLRTDTQYF.

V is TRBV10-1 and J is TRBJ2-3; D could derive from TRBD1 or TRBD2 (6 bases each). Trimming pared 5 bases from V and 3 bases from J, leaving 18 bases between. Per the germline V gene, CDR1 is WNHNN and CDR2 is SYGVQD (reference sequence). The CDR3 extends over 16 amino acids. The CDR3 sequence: CASSSYREAATDTQYF. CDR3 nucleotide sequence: TGCGCCAGCAGTTCCTACAGGGAGGCAGCAACAGATACGCAGTATTTT.

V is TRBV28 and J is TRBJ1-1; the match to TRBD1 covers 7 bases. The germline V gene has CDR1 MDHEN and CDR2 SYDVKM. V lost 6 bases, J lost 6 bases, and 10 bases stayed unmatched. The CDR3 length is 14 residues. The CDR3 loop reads CASSLSAGGSEAFF. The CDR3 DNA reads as TGTGCCAGCAGCCTATCGGCAGGGGGGTCTGAAGCTTTCTTT.

The chain's CDR3 is CASSLATGFGGNTIYF. The CDR3 DNA reads as TGTGCCAGCAGCTTAGCGACAGGGTTTGGTGGAAACACCATATATTTT. The chain carries TRBV7-6 and TRBJ1-3; TRBD1 matches at 7 bases. The CDR3 consists of 16 residues. In germline, CDR1 is SGHVS, CDR2 FNYEAQ. With 0 bases clipped from V and 3 bases from J, the junction kept 5 bases outside the gene matches.

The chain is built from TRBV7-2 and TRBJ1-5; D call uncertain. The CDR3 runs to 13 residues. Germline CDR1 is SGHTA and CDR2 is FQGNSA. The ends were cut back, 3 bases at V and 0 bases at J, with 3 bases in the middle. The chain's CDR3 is CASSFSSNQPQHF. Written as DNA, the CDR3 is TGTGCCAGCAGCTTCAGTAGCAATCAGCCCCAGCATTTT.

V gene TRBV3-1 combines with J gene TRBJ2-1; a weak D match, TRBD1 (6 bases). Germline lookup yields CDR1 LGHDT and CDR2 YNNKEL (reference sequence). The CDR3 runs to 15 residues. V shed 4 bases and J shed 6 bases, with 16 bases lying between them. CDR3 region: CASSPNRTGSNEQFF. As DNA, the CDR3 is TGTGCCAGCAGCCCGAACCGAACAGGGAGCAATGAGCAGTTCTTC.